This TCR beta chain emerged from a study of blood T cell repertoires in COVID-19. Germline V gene data show CDR1 as SQVTM and CDR2 as ANQGSEA. Trimming took 4 bases from V and 3 from J, leaving 17 bases between them. This CDR3 has 15 residues. TCRdb keeps only in-frame clones here, not all; method: immunoSEQ multiplex PCR. The repertoire includes roughly 150,000 clones, approximately 80% of them detected once, and about 0.58% sits in the top ten. The V gene is TRBV29-1, the J gene TRBJ2-3, with a weak D call TRBD1 (5 bases). Sample: peripheral blood. This clonotype originated in a man between 60 and 75 years old with acute or convalescent COVID-19. The CDR3 region is CSVVGQHRSTDTQYF. CDR3 nucleotides: TGCAGCGTTGTCGGACAACACCGAAGTACAGATACGCAGTATTTT.